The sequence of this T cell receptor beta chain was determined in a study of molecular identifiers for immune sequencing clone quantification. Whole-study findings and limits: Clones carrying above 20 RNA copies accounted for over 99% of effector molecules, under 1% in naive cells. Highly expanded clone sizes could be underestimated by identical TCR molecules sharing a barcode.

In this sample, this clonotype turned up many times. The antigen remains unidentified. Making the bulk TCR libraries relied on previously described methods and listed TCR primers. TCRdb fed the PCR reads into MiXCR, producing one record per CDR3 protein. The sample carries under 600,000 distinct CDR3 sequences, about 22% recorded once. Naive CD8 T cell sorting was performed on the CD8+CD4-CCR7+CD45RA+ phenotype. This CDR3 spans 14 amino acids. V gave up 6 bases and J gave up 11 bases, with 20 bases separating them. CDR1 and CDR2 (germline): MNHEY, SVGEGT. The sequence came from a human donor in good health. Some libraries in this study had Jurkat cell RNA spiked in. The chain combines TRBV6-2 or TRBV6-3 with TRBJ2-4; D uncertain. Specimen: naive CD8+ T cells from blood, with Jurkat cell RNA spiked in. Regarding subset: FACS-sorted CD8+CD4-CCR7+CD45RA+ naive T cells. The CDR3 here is CASSHRSVFLVQYF. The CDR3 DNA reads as TGTGCCAGCAGCCACCGTTCGGTTTTCCTCGTTCAGTACTTC.